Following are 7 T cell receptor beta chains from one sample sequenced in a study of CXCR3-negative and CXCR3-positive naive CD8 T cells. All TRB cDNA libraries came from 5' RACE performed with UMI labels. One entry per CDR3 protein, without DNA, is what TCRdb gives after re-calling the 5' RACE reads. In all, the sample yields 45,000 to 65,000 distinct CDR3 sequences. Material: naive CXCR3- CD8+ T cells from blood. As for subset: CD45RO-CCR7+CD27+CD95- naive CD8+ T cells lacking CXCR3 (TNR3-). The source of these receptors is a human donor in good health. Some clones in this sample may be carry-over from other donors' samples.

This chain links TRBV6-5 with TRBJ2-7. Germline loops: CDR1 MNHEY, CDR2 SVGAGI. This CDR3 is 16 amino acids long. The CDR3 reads CASSYSNRGAPYEQYF.

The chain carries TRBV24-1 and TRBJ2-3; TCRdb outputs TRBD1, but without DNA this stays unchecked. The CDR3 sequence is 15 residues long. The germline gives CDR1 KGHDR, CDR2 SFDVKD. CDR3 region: CATNKGASSTDTQYF.

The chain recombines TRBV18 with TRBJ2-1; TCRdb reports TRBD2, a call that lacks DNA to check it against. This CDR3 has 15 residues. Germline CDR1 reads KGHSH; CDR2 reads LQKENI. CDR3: CASSPWGWAFNEQFF.

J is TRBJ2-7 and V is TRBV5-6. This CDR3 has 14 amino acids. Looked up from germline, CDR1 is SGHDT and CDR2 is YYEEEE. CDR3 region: CASSQSTDSYEQYF.

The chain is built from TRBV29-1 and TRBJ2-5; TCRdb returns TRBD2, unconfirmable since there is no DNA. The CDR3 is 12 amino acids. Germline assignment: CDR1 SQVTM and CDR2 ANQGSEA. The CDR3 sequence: CSTTGGWETQYF.

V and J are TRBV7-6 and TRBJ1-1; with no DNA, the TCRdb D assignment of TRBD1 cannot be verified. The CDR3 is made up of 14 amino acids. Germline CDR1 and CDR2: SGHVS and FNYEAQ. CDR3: CASRRGGDDTEAFF. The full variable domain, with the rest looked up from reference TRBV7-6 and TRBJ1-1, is GAGVSQSPRYKVTKRGQDVALRCDPISGHVSLYWYRQALGQGPEFLTYFNYEAQQDKSGLPNDRFSAERPEGSISTLTIQRTEQRDSAMYRCASRRGGDDTEAFFGQGTRLTVV.

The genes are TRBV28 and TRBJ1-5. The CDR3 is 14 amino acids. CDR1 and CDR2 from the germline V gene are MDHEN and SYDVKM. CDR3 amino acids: CASSPQFGNQPQHF.